Reported below is one T cell receptor beta chain. This clonotype has only a few counts. The clone's antigen remains unknown. Base qualities are missing; no much larger clone stands one base away. The record originates from a study of blood T cells in healthy people across ages (dated by TCRdb to between 2014 and 2016). Study-level background: In model experiments, template switching captured roughly one uniquely barcoded TCR beta cDNA molecule for every two T cells. The study analyzed two additional independent replicas of 1 million unique cDNA reads from the same blood draw for two donors, one aged 18 to 30 and one aged 80 or older. The donors were divided into four age groups: young (average roughly 15 years), middle-aged (approximately 41), aged (about 61) and long-lived (roughly 82). Age-related changes in TCR beta repertoire diversity were measured in the study by deep sequencing normalized with unique cDNA molecular identifiers.

The CDR3 runs 14 residues from the cysteine to the phenylalanine. Left in the record is the CDR3 DNA by itself, 42 bases read in frame from the first base. V is clipped by 11 bases and J by 0 bases, and the sequence between their germline boundaries is 15 bases long. CDR1 and CDR2, looked up from the germline V gene, are ENHRY and SYGVKD. Donors were around 37 systemically healthy Caucasian individuals from Russia aged roughly 6 to 90 years. Each donor gave ten milliliters of peripheral blood, drawn into EDTA-treated Vacutainer tubes. Ficoll-Paque density-gradient centrifugation was used to isolate PBMCs, with at least 6.5 million per sample. Total RNA was extracted from PBMCs with Trizol reagent, with at least 5.5 micrograms obtained per sample. For every donor, flow cytometry on a PBMC aliquot measured the percentage of naive CD45RAhigh/CD27high T cells. The library came from 5' RACE. Sequencing was performed on an Illumina HiSeq 2500. A second PCR of roughly 7 to 12 cycles was run with a J-beta primer mix and a sample-barcoded 5' primer. A template-switch 5' adaptor carrying 12 random nucleotides introduced a unique molecular identifier onto each TCR beta cDNA molecule. Each sample yielded at least 2.5 million CDR3-containing paired-end reads. First-strand cDNA synthesis was performed from all RNA using the Mint cDNA synthesis kit, with priming by a TRBC-specific oligonucleotide. All cDNA was treated with uracil-DNA glycosylase and then went through a first 18-cycle PCR with the universal primers M1SS and BC2_uni_R. The authors processed their data as follows. For normalization, 1 million high-quality reads were randomly selected from each sample, with every read carrying a distinct molecular identifier. Reads sharing molecular identifiers were discarded rather than binned into consensus sequences. MiTCR, set to a Q25 quality threshold and the strictest error-elimination algorithm, was used for CDR3 identification, clonotype clustering and error correction. A nonparametric unseen species model using Euler transformation provided a lower-bound estimate of total TCR beta diversity. TCRdb applied fastp at Q25 and MiXCR to the public reads, then kept only in-frame beta chains. All rows with the same CDR3 protein become a single entry with the most common DNA and genes. In this record, the V and J calls reflect TCRdb's handling and not the investigators' own analysis. Present in this sample are 750,000 to 850,000 distinct CDR3 sequences, around 25% of which were seen just once. Together, the top ten hold 3.7% of the sample.

What the work shows at the level of the full study, not this receptor alone: Since profiling was done on bulk unsorted PBMCs, naive and antigen-experienced compartments could not be conclusively compared. There was a strong correlation between observed TCR beta diversity and the percentage of naive T cells measured by flow cytometry. The CMV infection status of donors was not known, potentially confounding age-related changes in expanded clonotypes. Estimates of total diversity based on one million sequenced T cells were considered lower bounds and underestimates. Observed TCR beta diversity per million T cells fell roughly linearly with age, and a significant reduction was already apparent by age around 39. Compared with the aged group, the long-lived group had more naive CD4+ T cells, fewer expanded clones and increased TCR diversity, a pattern suggesting age selection.

This sample also appeared in a second study, on T cells of mothers and their children. Per the second study: The donors were nine systemically healthy Caucasian individuals, made up of three mothers and their six children. cDNA synthesis consumed the entire amount of extracted RNA, loaded at 1.5 ug RNA in each 15 ul reaction. In the second PCR, sample barcodes and 2-4 random nucleotides were introduced via the M1S primer. Each mother yielded over 10 million TCR beta CDR3 reads and each child 2.5 million to 3 million reads. TCR recombination output is similarly shaped by thymic selection in related and unrelated pairs, with a minor effect exerted by inherited differences. Normalized repertoire overlap was always slightly but never significantly higher in related than unrelated mother-child pairs. No persistent microchimeric T cell clones were detected, at a sensitivity of approximately 110 clones per million clonotypes. The study used deep NGS to compare TCR beta repertoires of mothers and children, seeking features distinguishing related mother-child pairs from unrelated individuals. The mean age was about 38 +/- 4 years for the mothers and roughly 10 +/- 4 years for the children. After adapter ligation with NEBNext reagents, the libraries were sequenced on Illumina HiSeq 2000 with 100+100 nt paired-end reads. To prevent cross-contamination, the mother and child libraries were prepared one month apart and sequenced in separate runs. Each donor had between roughly 450,000 and 2,300,000 distinct TCR beta clonotypes identified. Naive TCR beta clonotypes were estimated from low-frequency clonotypes matched to each donor's FACS-determined naive share, without sorting.

Sequencing was carried out using blood. The clonotype originates from a boy under 18 in good health. The chain was built from TRBV10-3 and TRBJ2-3, and possibly TRBD2, on 6 matching bases. The nucleotide sequence is given as TGTGCCTCCGGGGGTACTTCTAGCACAGATACGCAGTATTTT. Translated, it reads CASGGTSSTDTQYF.